Below are 12 T cell receptor beta chains sequenced from a single sample in a study of radiotherapy plus CTLA-4 blockade in lung cancer. Libraries were prepared by immunoSEQ multiplex PCR; TCRdb keeps only in-frame clonotypes and omits some of them. The sample contains 11,000 to 15,000 clones, more than 70% of which appear only once. Sequences were derived from peripheral blood, sampled from a patient treated with radiotherapy plus ipilimumab. All receptors come from a human donor with non-small cell lung cancer that progressed on radiotherapy plus ipilimumab. Some clones in this sample may be carry-over from other donors' samples.

In its sample, this clone ranks as medium-sized. The gene calls are TRBV6-1 and TRBJ2-2; D unresolved. V was shortened by 2 bases and J by 5 bases, with 6 bases between the two germline ends. The CDR3 has 13 amino acids. CDR1 MNHNS and CDR2 SASEGT come from the germline V gene. Here the CDR3 DNA reads TGTGCCAGCAGTGAACTAGAGACCGGGGAGCTGTTTTTT. Its translation is CASSELETGELFF.

V and J are TRBV9 and TRBJ2-5; TRBD2 agrees at 8 bases. The CDR3 has 16 amino acids. The trim removed 4 bases at V and 4 bases at J, leaving 12 bases unmatched. From germline, CDR1 is SGDLS and CDR2 YYNGEE. CDR3 DNA sequence: TGTGCCAGCAGCAAAGGCCCCGGGGGGGCCGCAGAGACCCAGTACTTC. It is translated as CASSKGPGGAAETQYF.

V gene TRBV11-2 combines with J gene TRBJ1-5; D is uncertain. This CDR3 comprises 12 residues. The germline V and J ends were trimmed by 2 bases and 9 bases, with 8 bases remaining between them. Germline values: CDR1 SGHAT, CDR2 FQNNGV. The DNA for the CDR3 is TGTGCCAGCAGCTTAATCTCCGGGCCCCAGCATTTT. It codes for CASSLISGPQHF. The entire variable domain, with the rest obtained from reference TRBV11-2 and TRBJ1-5, is as follows: EAGVAQSPRYKIIEKRQSVAFWCNPISGHATLYWYQQILGQGPKLLIQFQNNGVVDDSQLPKDRFSAERLKGVDSTLKIQPAKLEDSAVYLCASSLISGPQHFGDGTRLSIL.

This chain joins TRBV5-6 and TRBJ2-5, with 9 bases matching TRBD1. Germline V gene sequence: CDR1 SGHDT, CDR2 YYEEEE. CDR3 size: 14 residues. V shed 0 bases and J 4 bases; nucleotides not matched to a gene: 1. For the CDR3, the DNA is TGTGCCAGCAGCTTGGGACAGGGGGTAGAGACCCAGTACTTC. It encodes CASSLGQGVETQYF.

This sequence joins TRBV7-9 and TRBJ2-3; D is uncertain. This CDR3 region has 13 residues. V lost 4 bases to trimming and J lost 1 base, with 6 bases between them. The germline V gene encodes CDR1 SEHNR and CDR2 FQNEAQ (reference sequence). The CDR3 loop reads CASSSGGTDTQYF. The CDR3 DNA reads TGTGCCAGCAGCTCAGGCGGCACAGATACGCAGTATTTT. Looking up the rest from reference TRBV7-9 and TRBJ2-3 gives the full variable domain: DTGVSQNPRHKITKRGQNVTFRCDPISEHNRLYWYRQTLGQGPEFLTYFQNEAQLEKSRLLSDRFSAERPKGSFSTLEIQRTEQGDSAMYLCASSSGGTDTQYFGPGTRLTVL.

This sequence joins TRBV7-2 and TRBJ2-5; maybe TRBD1 (6 bases). This CDR3 has 13 residues. The germline V and J ends were trimmed by 7 bases and 7 bases, with 16 bases remaining between them. CDR1 and CDR2 (germline): SGHTA, FQGNSA. In DNA, the CDR3 is TGTGCCAGCACCCTAACAGTACAGGGGACCCAGTACTTC. Protein: CASTLTVQGTQYF.

The chain carries TRBV7-2 and TRBJ1-5, with TRBD1 matching 8 bases. V was clipped by 4 bases and J by 4 bases; unmatched bases: 6. Germline CDR1 SGHTA, CDR2 FQGNSA. The CDR3 sequence is 15 residues long. CDR3 sequence reads: CASSSGTGGNQPQHF. CDR3 DNA: TGTGCCAGCAGCTCCGGGACAGGAGGAAATCAGCCCCAGCATTTT.

In this sample, this clone turned up once. V usage is TRBV7-2 and J usage is TRBJ2-7; 7 bases align to TRBD1. The CDR3 runs to 15 residues. CDR1 SGHTA and CDR2 FQGNSA come from the germline V gene. V was pared by 6 bases and J by 2 bases, with 10 bases of the junction left unmatched. This CDR3 reads CASRSMGQTTYEQYF. Written as DNA, the CDR3 is TGTGCCAGCAGGTCTATGGGACAGACCACCTACGAGCAGTACTTC.

A single count supports this clone. V and J are TRBV18 and TRBJ1-1; TRBD1 matches 8 bases. CDR1 and CDR2 (germline): KGHSH, LQKENI. The CDR3 is 18 amino acids. With 1 base clipped from V and 4 bases from J, the junction kept 14 bases outside the gene matches. The DNA for the CDR3 is TGTGCCAGCTCACCACTAGGACAGGGAGTACCCGTGGGCACTGAAGCTTTCTTT. This translates into CASSPLGQGVPVGTEAFF.

The table lists this clone with a count of one. This chain joins TRBV4-1 and TRBJ2-7; no clear D gene. Trimming cost V 1 base and J 0 bases, with 16 bases left between them. The germline V gene has CDR1 MGHRA and CDR2 YSYEKL. The CDR3 is 17 amino acids. The CDR3 coding sequence is TGCGCCAGCAGCCAAGTTTTTCTAATCCTTTCCTCCTACGAGCAGTACTTC. Protein product: CASSQVFLILSSYEQYF.

This chain uses TRBV28 with TRBJ2-4; D gene uncertain. Trimming cost V 5 bases and J 0 bases, with 11 bases left between them. Germline assignment: CDR1 MDHEN and CDR2 SYDVKM. The CDR3 totals 15 residues. The CDR3 coding sequence is TGTGCCAGCAGTCTAACCCAAATAGCCAAAAACATTCAGTACTTC. It specifies CASSLTQIAKNIQYF.

The J gene is TRBJ2-2, the V gene TRBV15, with D unclear. Trimming took 0 bases from V and 6 from J, leaving 14 bases between them. The CDR3 consists of 16 residues. Germline V CDR1 and CDR2: LNHNV, YYDKDF (reference sequence). The CDR3 reads CATSREVSSSAGELFF. DNA for the CDR3: TGTGCCACCAGCAGAGAGGTTTCTAGTTCAGCCGGGGAGCTGTTTTTT. Complete variable domain (other parts from reference TRBV15 and TRBJ2-2): DAMVIQNPRYQVTQFGKPVTLSCSQTLNHNVMYWYQQKSSQAPKLLFHYYDKDFNNEADTPDNFQSRRPNTSFCFLDIRSPGLGDTAMYLCATSREVSSSAGELFFGEGSRLTVL.